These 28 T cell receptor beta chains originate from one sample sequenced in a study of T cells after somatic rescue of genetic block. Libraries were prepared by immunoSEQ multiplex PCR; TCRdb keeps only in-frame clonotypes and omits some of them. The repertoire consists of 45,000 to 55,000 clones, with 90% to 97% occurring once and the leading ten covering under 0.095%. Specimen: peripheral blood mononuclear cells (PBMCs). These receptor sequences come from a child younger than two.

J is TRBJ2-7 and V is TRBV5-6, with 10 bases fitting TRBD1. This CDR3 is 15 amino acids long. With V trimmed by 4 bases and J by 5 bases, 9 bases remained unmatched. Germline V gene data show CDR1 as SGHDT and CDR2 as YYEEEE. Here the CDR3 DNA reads TGTGCCAGCAGCCCAACTGACAGGGGGCTCAACGAGCAGTACTTC. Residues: CASSPTDRGLNEQYF.

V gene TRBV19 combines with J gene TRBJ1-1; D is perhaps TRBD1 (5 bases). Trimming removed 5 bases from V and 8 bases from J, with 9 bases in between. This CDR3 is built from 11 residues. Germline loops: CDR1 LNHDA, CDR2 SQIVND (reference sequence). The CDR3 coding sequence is TGTGCCAGTAGTCGAGGGGTGGAAGCTTTCTTT. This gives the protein CASSRGVEAFF.

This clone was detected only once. CDR3 sequence (DNA): TGTGCCAGCAGTTACGGGACAGGGGGCGCTCCCGGGGAGCTGTTTTTT. Its protein is CASSYGTGGAPGELFF. The chain employs TRBV6-6 and TRBJ2-2; 12 nucleotides match TRBD1. In germline, CDR1 is MNHNY, CDR2 SVGAGI (reference sequence). This CDR3 contains 16 residues. After removal of 2 bases from V and 6 bases from J, the junction contained 4 bases not matched to a gene.

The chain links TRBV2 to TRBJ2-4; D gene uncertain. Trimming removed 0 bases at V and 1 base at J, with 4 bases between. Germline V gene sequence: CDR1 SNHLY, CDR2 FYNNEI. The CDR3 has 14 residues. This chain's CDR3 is CASSEARAKNIQYF. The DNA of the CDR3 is TGTGCCAGCAGTGAAGCCAGGGCCAAAAACATTCAGTACTTC.

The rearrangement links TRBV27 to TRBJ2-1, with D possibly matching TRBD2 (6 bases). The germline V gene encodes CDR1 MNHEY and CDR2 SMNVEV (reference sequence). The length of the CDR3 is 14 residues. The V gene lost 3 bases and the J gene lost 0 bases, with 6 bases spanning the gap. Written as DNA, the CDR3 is TGTGCCAGCAGTTTCGGGGGCTCCTACAATGAGCAGTTCTTC. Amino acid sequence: CASSFGGSYNEQFF.

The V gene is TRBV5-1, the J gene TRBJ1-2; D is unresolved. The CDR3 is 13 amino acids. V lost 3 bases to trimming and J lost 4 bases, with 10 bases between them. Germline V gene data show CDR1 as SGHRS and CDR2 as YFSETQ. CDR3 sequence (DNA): TGCGCCAGCAGCTACGCGGGAAGCTATGGCTACACCTTC. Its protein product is CASSYAGSYGYTF.

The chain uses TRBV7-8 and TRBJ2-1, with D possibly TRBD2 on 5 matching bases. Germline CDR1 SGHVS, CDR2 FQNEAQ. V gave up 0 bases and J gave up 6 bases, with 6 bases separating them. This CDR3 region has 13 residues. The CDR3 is CASSLASVNEQFF. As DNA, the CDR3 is TGTGCCAGCAGCTTAGCTAGCGTCAATGAGCAGTTCTTC.

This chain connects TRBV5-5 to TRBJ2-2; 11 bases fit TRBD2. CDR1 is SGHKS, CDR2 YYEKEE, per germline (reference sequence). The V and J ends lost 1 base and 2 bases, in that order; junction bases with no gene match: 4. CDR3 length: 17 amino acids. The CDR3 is CASSLKLAGANTGELFF. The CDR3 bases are TGTGCCAGCAGCTTGAAACTAGCGGGAGCTAACACCGGGGAGCTGTTTTTT.

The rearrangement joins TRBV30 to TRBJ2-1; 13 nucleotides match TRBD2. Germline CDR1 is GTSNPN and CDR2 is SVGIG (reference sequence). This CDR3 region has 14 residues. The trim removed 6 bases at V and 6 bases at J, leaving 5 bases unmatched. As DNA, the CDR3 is TGTGCCTGCCTACTAGCGGGAGGGCCCAATGAGCAGTTCTTC. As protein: CACLLAGGPNEQFF. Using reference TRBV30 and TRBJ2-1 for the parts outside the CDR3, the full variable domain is SQTIHQWPATLVQPVGSPLSLECTVEGTSNPNLYWYRQAAGRGLQLLFYSVGIGQISSEVPQNLSASRPQDRQFILSSKKLLLSDSGFYLCACLLAGGPNEQFFGPGTRLTVL.

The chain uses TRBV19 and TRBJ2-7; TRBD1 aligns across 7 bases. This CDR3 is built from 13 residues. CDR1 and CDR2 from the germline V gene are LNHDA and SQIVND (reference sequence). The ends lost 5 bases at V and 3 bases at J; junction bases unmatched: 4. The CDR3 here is CASSDWDSYEQYF. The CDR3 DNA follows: TGTGCCAGTAGTGACTGGGACAGCTACGAGCAGTACTTC.

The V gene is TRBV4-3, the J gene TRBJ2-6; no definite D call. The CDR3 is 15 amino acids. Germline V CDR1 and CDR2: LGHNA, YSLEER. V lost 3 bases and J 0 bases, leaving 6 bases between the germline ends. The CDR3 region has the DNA TGCGCCAGCAGCCAGGGTTTCTCTGGGGCCAACGTCCTGACTTTC. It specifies CASSQGFSGANVLTF.

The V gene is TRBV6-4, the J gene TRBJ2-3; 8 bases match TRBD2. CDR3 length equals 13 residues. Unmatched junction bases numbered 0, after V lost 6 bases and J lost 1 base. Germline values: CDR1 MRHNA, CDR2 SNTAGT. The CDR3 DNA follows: TGTGCCAGCAGACTAGCGGGCACAGATACGCAGTATTTT. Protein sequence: CASRLAGTDTQYF.

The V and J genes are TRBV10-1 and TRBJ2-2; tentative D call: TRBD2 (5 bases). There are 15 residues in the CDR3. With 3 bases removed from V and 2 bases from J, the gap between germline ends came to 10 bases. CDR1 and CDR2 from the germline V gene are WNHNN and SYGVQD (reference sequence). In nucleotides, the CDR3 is TGCGCCAGCAGTGATTTAGCGTCTAACACCGGGGAGCTGTTTTTT. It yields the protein CASSDLASNTGELFF.

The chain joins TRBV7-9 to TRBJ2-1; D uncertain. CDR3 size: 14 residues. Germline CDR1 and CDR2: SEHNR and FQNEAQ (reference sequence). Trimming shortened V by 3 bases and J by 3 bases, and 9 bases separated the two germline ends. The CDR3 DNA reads TGTGCCAGCAGCTTTCGCGTGGGCTACAATGAGCAGTTCTTC. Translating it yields CASSFRVGYNEQFF.

CDR3 sequence reads: CASSNRLAGGPYEQYF. CDR3 sequence (DNA): TGCGCCAGCAGCAACAGACTAGCGGGAGGGCCCTACGAGCAGTACTTC. J is TRBJ2-7 and V is TRBV5-1; 14 nucleotides agree with TRBD2. The length of the CDR3 is 16 residues. The J segment lost 2 bases and the V segment lost 4 bases, leaving 5 bases of the junction unmatched. The V gene's germline CDR1 is SGHRS and CDR2 YFSETQ.

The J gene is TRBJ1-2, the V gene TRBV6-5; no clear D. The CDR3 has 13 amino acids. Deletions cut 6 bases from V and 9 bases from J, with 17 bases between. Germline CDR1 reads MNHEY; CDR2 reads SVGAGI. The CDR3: CASSDGRERSYTF. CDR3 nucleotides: TGTGCCAGCAGCGACGGGCGGGAAAGGAGCTACACCTTC.

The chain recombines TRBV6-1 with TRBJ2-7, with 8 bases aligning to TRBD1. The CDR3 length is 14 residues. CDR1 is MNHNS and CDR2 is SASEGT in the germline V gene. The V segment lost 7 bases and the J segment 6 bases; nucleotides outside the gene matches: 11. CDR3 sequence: CASIVRTGRIEQYF. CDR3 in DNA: TGTGCCAGCATAGTAAGGACAGGGAGAATCGAGCAGTACTTC.

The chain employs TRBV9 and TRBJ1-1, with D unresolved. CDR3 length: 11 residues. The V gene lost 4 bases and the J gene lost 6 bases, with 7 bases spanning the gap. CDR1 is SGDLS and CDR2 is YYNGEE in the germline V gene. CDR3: CASSPQSEAFF. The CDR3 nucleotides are TGTGCCAGCAGCCCGCAGTCTGAAGCTTTCTTT.

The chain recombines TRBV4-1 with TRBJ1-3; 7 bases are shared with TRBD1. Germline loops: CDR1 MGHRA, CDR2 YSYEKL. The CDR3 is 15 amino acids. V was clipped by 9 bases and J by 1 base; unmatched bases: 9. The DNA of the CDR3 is TGCGCCAGTTCCGGGACAGTTCCTTCTGGAAACACCATATATTTT. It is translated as CASSGTVPSGNTIYF.

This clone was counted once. The CDR3 is CASSVVPGTEAFF. The CDR3 nucleotides read TGTGCCAGCAGCGTAGTCCCGGGGACTGAAGCTTTCTTT. The chain links TRBV9 to TRBJ1-1; unclear D gene. Germline V CDR1 and CDR2: SGDLS, YYNGEE. This CDR3 has 13 residues. Trimming shortened V by 0 bases and J by 5 bases, and 8 bases separated the two germline ends.

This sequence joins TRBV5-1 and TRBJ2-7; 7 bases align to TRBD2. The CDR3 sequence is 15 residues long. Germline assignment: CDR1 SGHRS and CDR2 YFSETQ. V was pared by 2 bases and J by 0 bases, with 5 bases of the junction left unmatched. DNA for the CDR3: TGCGCCAGCAGCTTTTTAAGGACTAGCTCCTACGAGCAGTACTTC. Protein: CASSFLRTSSYEQYF.

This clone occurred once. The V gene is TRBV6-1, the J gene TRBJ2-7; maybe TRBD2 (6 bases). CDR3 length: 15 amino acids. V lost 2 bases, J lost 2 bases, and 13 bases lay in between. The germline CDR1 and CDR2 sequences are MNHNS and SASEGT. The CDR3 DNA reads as TGTGCCAGCAGTGAAAAAGACCAGCGGGCCTACGAGCAGTACTTC. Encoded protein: CASSEKDQRAYEQYF.

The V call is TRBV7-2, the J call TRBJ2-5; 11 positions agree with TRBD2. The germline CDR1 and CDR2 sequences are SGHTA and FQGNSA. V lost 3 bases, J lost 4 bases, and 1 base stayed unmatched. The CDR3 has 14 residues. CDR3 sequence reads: CASSFGLAGETQYF. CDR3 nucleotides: TGTGCCAGCAGCTTTGGACTAGCGGGAGAGACCCAGTACTTC.

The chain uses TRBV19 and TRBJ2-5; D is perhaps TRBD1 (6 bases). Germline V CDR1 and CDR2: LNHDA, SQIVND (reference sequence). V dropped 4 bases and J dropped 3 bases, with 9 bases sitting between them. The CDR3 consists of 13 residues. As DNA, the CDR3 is TGTGCCAGTAGTACCCCAGGGGAAGAGACCCAGTACTTC. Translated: CASSTPGEETQYF.

The CDR3 sequence is CASGSQYQETQYF. The DNA of the CDR3 is TGTGCCAGTGGTAGTCAGTACCAAGAGACCCAGTACTTC. The chain joins TRBV5-4 to TRBJ2-5; D uncertain. From germline, CDR1 is SGHNT and CDR2 YYREEE (reference sequence). Trimming cost V 8 bases and J 0 bases, with 11 bases left between them. This CDR3 is built from 13 residues.

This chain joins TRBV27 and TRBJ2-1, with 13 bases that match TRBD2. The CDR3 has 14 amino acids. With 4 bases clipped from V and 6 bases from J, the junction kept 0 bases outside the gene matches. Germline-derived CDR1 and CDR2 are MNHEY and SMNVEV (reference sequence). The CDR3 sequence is CASSWTSGSNEQFF. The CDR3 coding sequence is TGTGCCAGCAGTTGGACTAGCGGGAGCAATGAGCAGTTCTTC.

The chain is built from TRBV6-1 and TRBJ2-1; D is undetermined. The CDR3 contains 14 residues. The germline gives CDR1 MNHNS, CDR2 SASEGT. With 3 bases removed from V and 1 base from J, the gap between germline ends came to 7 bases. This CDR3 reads CASSEGNSYNEQFF. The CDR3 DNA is TGTGCCAGCAGTGAGGGGAATTCCTACAATGAGCAGTTCTTC.

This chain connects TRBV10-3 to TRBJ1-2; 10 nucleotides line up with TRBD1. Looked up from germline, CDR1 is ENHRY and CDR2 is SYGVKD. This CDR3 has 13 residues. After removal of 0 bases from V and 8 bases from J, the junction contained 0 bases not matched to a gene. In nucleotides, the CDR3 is TGTGCCATCAGTGAGTCGACAGGGGGCGGCTACACCTTC. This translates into CAISESTGGGYTF.